The 26 T cell receptor beta chains below come from one sample, sequenced in a study of OX40 agonist ivuxolimab in advanced cancers. The assay was immunoSEQ multiplex PCR, and TCRdb's table has in-frame clones only and misses some. The sample shows under 150,000 clones, just over 90% of them seen only once. Sequenced here: CD4+ or CD8+ T cells sorted from blood, sampled in a trial of the OX40 agonist ivuxolimab. Receptors originate from an adult with an advanced solid tumor such as melanoma, head and neck, liver or kidney cancer.

V usage is TRBV4-1 and J usage is TRBJ2-1, with 14 bases aligning to TRBD2. Germline-derived CDR1 and CDR2 are MGHRA and YSYEKL. V trimming: 0 bases; J trimming: 9 bases; junction bases outside the gene matches: 10. The CDR3 runs 18 residues. Written as DNA, the CDR3 is TGCGCCAGCAGCCAAGATTTGGTAGGGACTAGCGGGAGAAGTGAGCAGTTCTTC. Its translation: CASSQDLVGTSGRSEQFF.

The genes are TRBV28 and TRBJ2-7, with 13 nucleotides matching TRBD2. The CDR3 extends over 15 amino acids. The J segment lost 3 bases and the V segment lost 5 bases, leaving 4 bases of the junction unmatched. Germline CDR1 and CDR2: MDHEN and SYDVKM. In DNA, the CDR3 is TGTGCCAGCAGTGGCGGGACTAGCGGGGACTACGAGCAGTACTTC. The encoded protein is CASSGGTSGDYEQYF.

In regard to this clone: At one end the junction does not follow the germline gene, possibly because of a read error. This sequence joins TRBV7-2 and TRBJ1-1; D might be TRBD1 (5 bases). Germline V lookup: CDR1 SGHTA, CDR2 FQGNSA. This CDR3 comprises 16 residues. The CDR3 DNA reads TGCGCCAGCAGCCAAGTTGTCACGAGGGGTAACACTGAAGCTTTCTTT. Translated: CASSQVVTRGNTEAFF. The full variable domain, rest sourced from reference TRBV7-2 and TRBJ1-1, is GAGVSQSPSNKVTEKGKDVELRCDPISGHTALYWYRQSLGQGLEFLIYFQGNSAPDKSGLPSDRFSAERTGGSVSTLTIQRTQQEDSAVYLCASSQVVTRGNTEAFFGQGTRLTVV.

The chain recombines TRBV28 with TRBJ2-2; D unresolved. V lost 7 bases and J 0 bases, leaving 3 bases between the germline ends. This CDR3 is 12 amino acids long. Germline V gene sequence: CDR1 MDHEN, CDR2 SYDVKM. CDR3 in amino acids: CASISNTGELFF. The CDR3 DNA follows: TGTGCCAGCATATCGAACACCGGGGAGCTGTTTTTT.

The V and J genes are TRBV27 and TRBJ1-4; no firm D call. CDR3 length: 14 amino acids. The V and J ends lost 5 bases and 13 bases respectively, with 20 bases between them. The germline V gene has CDR1 MNHEY and CDR2 SMNVEV (reference sequence). Here the CDR3 DNA reads TGTGCCAGCAGTACCCGGACGACGGGGTCTGTACTGTTTTTT. Amino acids: CASSTRTTGSVLFF.

V and J are TRBV19 and TRBJ1-2; D is unclear. This CDR3 is 16 amino acids long. Trimming left V 0 bases short and J 3 bases short, with 14 bases between. Germline-derived CDR1 and CDR2 are LNHDA and SQIVND (reference sequence). The CDR3 loop reads CASSIDYGLFHYGYTF. In DNA form, the CDR3 reads TGTGCCAGTAGTATAGATTACGGCCTTTTTCACTATGGCTACACCTTC.

The CDR3, as DNA: TGTGCCAGCAGTTCCCCACCCCAGCGGGAGGCCGTAGATACGCAGTATTTT. Its protein product is CASSSPPQREAVDTQYF. This chain joins TRBV28 and TRBJ2-3, with 9 bases that match TRBD2. CDR3 length equals 17 residues. Per germline, CDR1 MDHEN and CDR2 SYDVKM. Trimming took 4 bases from V and 5 from J; bases not matched to a gene: 13.

This clone was found a few times. The gene calls are TRBV10-3 and TRBJ1-3, with D possibly matching TRBD1 (5 bases). The germline CDR1 and CDR2 sequences are ENHRY and SYGVKD. The CDR3 covers 14 residues. Deletions cut 10 bases from V and 0 bases from J, with 13 bases between. The CDR3 DNA is TGTGCCACCCTCCGACAGAGCTCTGGAAACACCATATATTTT. This translates into CATLRQSSGNTIYF.

The V and J genes are TRBV5-4 and TRBJ1-5; D remains unclear. CDR1 SGHNT and CDR2 YYREEE come from the germline V gene (reference sequence). The CDR3 has 14 residues. Deletions cut 0 bases from V and 5 bases from J, with 9 bases between. CDR3 DNA sequence: TGTGCCAGCAGCTTGGGAGGGAACGATCAGCCCCAGCATTTT. Protein: CASSLGGNDQPQHF.

The rearrangement uses TRBV27 and TRBJ1-2, with D perhaps matching TRBD1 (5 bases). Trimming removed 5 bases from V and 4 bases from J, with 14 bases in between. This CDR3 region has 14 residues. The V gene's germline CDR1 is MNHEY and CDR2 SMNVEV (reference sequence). In DNA, the CDR3 is TGTGCCAGCAGTAGTCGAGGGACTTTCTATGGCTACACCTTC. Protein sequence: CASSSRGTFYGYTF.

This clone was seen only once. V gene TRBV28 combines with J gene TRBJ1-1, with D maybe TRBD1 (6 bases). Germline-derived CDR1 and CDR2 are MDHEN and SYDVKM. V lost 3 bases and J lost 0, with 14 bases in between. CDR3 length: 16 residues. In DNA, the CDR3 is TGTGCCAGCAGTTTCCTAGGGGGGGAATTGAACACTGAAGCTTTCTTT. It is translated as CASSFLGGELNTEAFF.

DNA for the CDR3: TGTGCCAGCAGTGACGGCGTCGGGGGCCATAATGAAAAACTGTTTTTT. Translating it yields CASSDGVGGHNEKLFF. This sequence joins TRBV25-1 and TRBJ1-4; D possibly corresponds to TRBD1 (6 bases). Germline V lookup: CDR1 MGHDK, CDR2 SYGVNS. V was trimmed by 3 bases and J by 4 bases, leaving 15 bases between them. This CDR3 is built from 16 residues.

The chain employs TRBV7-2 and TRBJ2-5; TRBD2 matches 11 bases. The CDR3 extends over 16 amino acids. Germline CDR1 and CDR2: SGHTA and FQGNSA. Trimming removed 3 bases from V and 6 bases from J; junction bases left unmatched: 9. The CDR3 region has the DNA TGTGCCAGCAGCTTGGCGACTAGCGGGACGCCGAAGACCCAGTACTTC. It translates to CASSLATSGTPKTQYF.

The rearrangement joins TRBV5-1 to TRBJ1-5; 8 bases map to TRBD1. The CDR3 length is 15 residues. Losses at the gene ends were 0 bases for V and 7 bases for J; bases not matched to a gene: 6. The germline CDR1 and CDR2 sequences are SGHRS and YFSETQ. The CDR3 is CASSLEGQGRQPQHF. Written as DNA, the CDR3 is TGCGCCAGCAGCTTGGAAGGACAGGGCAGGCAGCCCCAGCATTTT.

This sequence joins TRBV4-1 and TRBJ2-7; TRBD1 might be the D (5 bases). V dropped 0 bases and J dropped 6 bases, with 24 bases sitting between them. The CDR3 is 18 residues long. Germline V CDR1 and CDR2: MGHRA, YSYEKL. The CDR3 is CASSQEGRRQPSSVEQYF. The CDR3 nucleotides are TGCGCCAGCAGCCAAGAGGGTCGTCGACAGCCTTCGAGCGTCGAGCAGTACTTC.

The V and J genes are TRBV20-1 and TRBJ1-2; no reliable D call. The CDR3 is 10 residues long. Trimming took 3 bases from V and 5 from J, leaving 4 bases between them. Germline values: CDR1 DFQATT, CDR2 SNEGSKA (reference sequence). The DNA of the CDR3 is TGCAGTGCTAGTGGTTATGGCTACACCTTC. It yields the protein CSASGYGYTF.

The V and J genes are TRBV5-4 and TRBJ2-1; TRBD1 matches at 7 bases. This CDR3 has 16 amino acids. Germline trimming cut 4 bases from V and 6 bases from J; bases unmatched to any gene: 13. Germline V gene sequence: CDR1 SGHNT, CDR2 YYREEE (reference sequence). Here the CDR3 DNA reads TGTGCCAGCAGCCCGTCGGGGACAGATAACGTCAATGAGCAGTTCTTC. Amino acid sequence: CASSPSGTDNVNEQFF.

The chain recombines TRBV5-1 with TRBJ1-2, with D unclear. The V end lost 5 bases, the J end lost 2 bases, and 7 bases lay between the germline ends. The V gene's germline CDR1 is SGHRS and CDR2 YFSETQ. The CDR3 extends over 12 amino acids. The CDR3 spells CASRAENYGYTF. DNA for the CDR3: TGCGCCAGCAGGGCGGAGAACTATGGCTACACCTTC.

The chain links TRBV29-1 to TRBJ2-1; D call uncertain. The CDR3 loop spans 14 amino acids. With 0 bases removed from V and 3 bases from J, the gap between germline ends came to 9 bases. The germline V gene encodes CDR1 SQVTM and CDR2 ANQGSEA. The CDR3 nucleotides read TGCAGCGTTGAAGACTCACTATACTACAATGAGCAGTTCTTC. Translating it yields CSVEDSLYYNEQFF.

The rearrangement joins TRBV7-9 to TRBJ2-7; D is unresolved. The CDR3 loop spans 13 amino acids. Trimming removed 1 base from V and 3 bases from J, with 7 bases in between. Germline V gives CDR1 SEHNR, CDR2 FQNEAQ (reference sequence). CDR3 sequence reads: CASSLGWGYEQYF. In nucleotides, the CDR3 is TGTGCCAGCAGCTTAGGTTGGGGCTACGAGCAGTACTTC.

The chain carries TRBV19 and TRBJ2-3; 8 bases map to TRBD2. V lost 6 bases and J lost 1; bases outside the gene matches: 3. The CDR3 extends over 14 amino acids. The germline V gene encodes CDR1 LNHDA and CDR2 SQIVND (reference sequence). CDR3 sequence (DNA): TGTGCCAGTAGGGTTAGCGGGGGCACAGATACGCAGTATTTT. It specifies CASRVSGGTDTQYF.

The rearrangement uses TRBV7-6 and TRBJ2-7, with TRBD2 identical over 10 bases. The length of the CDR3 is 18 residues. CDR1 is SGHVS and CDR2 is FNYEAQ in the germline V gene. With 1 base clipped from V and 2 bases from J, the junction kept 11 bases outside the gene matches. The CDR3 loop reads CASSLEYPSGSGAYEQYF. Written as DNA, the CDR3 is TGTGCCAGCAGCTTAGAGTACCCTAGCGGGAGTGGCGCCTACGAGCAGTACTTC.

This rearrangement joins TRBV28 to TRBJ1-2; 7 bases agree with TRBD1. This CDR3 is 14 amino acids long. J gave up 2 bases and V 2 bases, and 2 bases lay outside the gene matches. CDR1 is MDHEN, CDR2 SYDVKM, per germline. In DNA form, the CDR3 reads TGTGCCAGCAGTTTACAGGGGGAGAACTATGGCTACACCTTC. Its translation is CASSLQGENYGYTF.

This clone came up once. V is TRBV25-1 and J is TRBJ2-7, with 8 bases that match TRBD2. V shed 6 bases, J shed 5 bases, and the junction held 6 bases outside the gene matches. Germline V CDR1 and CDR2: MGHDK, SYGVNS. The CDR3 sequence is 13 residues long. This CDR3 is CASSPGTRHEQYF. The CDR3 coding sequence is TGTGCCAGCAGCCCCGGGACTAGACACGAGCAGTACTTC.

Of note for this clone: At one end the junction does not follow the germline gene, possibly because of a read error. The chain links TRBV7-7 to TRBJ2-5, with D possibly TRBD1 on 5 matching bases. This CDR3 comprises 14 residues. CDR1 and CDR2 from the germline V gene are SSHAT and FNYEAQ (reference sequence). The CDR3 loop is CASSFGAKGETQYF. As DNA, the CDR3 is TGTGCTAGCAGCTTTGGGGCAAAGGGGGAGACCCAGTACTTC. Together with reference TRBV7-7 and TRBJ2-5, the CDR3 gives the full variable domain: GAGVSQSPRYKVTKRGQDVTLRCDPISSHATLYWYQQALGQGPEFLTYFNYEAQPDKSGLPSDRFSAERPEGSISTLTIQRTEQRDSAMYRCASSFGAKGETQYFGPGTRLLVL.

The rearrangement links TRBV7-2 to TRBJ1-1, with D possibly being TRBD1 (5 bases). Germline-derived CDR1 and CDR2 are SGHTA and FQGNSA. CDR3 length: 14 amino acids. V lost 3 bases and J lost 8, with 16 bases in between. DNA of the CDR3: TGTGCCAGCAGCTTCGGGGCTCCAACCGGGGAAGCTTTCTTT. Amino acid sequence: CASSFGAPTGEAFF.